Each of the 5 T cell receptor beta chains below was sequenced from the same sample in a study of spatial heterogeneity in lung cancer. Regarding the study as a whole: For expanded intratumoral alpha and beta TCRs, counts tracked tumor mutation counts.

Their recognized antigens are unknown. Time point here: sample taken at primary tumor resection. TCRdb re-derived calls from the 5' RACE reads in MiXCR, one entry per CDR3 protein. The repertoire holds about 4,900 distinct CDR3 sequences, with roughly 22% as singletons. This specimen was lung tumor tissue, taken at surgery. The receptors come from a male donor with early-stage non-small cell lung cancer.

A note on this clonotype: Its ends do not fully match the called genes, so a read error is possible. This chain uses TRBV7-7 with TRBJ2-5, with 11 bases matching TRBD2. Germline values: CDR1 SSHAT, CDR2 FNYEAQ (reference sequence). This CDR3 has 17 residues. CDR3 sequence: CASSPLAGGPGQETQYF. CDR3 DNA: TGTGCTAGCAGCCCTTTAGCGGGAGGGCCGGGACAAGAGACCCAGTACTTC.

By sample share, this clonotype is medium-sized. V is TRBV12-3 or TRBV12-4 and J is TRBJ1-2; D gene ambiguous. The CDR3 sequence is 10 residues long. The V gene lost 1 base and the J gene lost 13 bases, with 7 bases spanning the gap. CDR3 bases: TGTGCCAGCAGTTTAGGGGGATCCACCTTC. Encoded protein: CASSLGGSTF.

This clonotype is categorized as medium-sized. J is TRBJ2-1 and V is TRBV20-1; D gene unclear. V was trimmed by 5 bases and J by 5 bases, leaving 10 bases between them. Germline lookup yields CDR1 DFQATT and CDR2 SNEGSKA (reference sequence). CDR3 length equals 12 residues. DNA of the CDR3: TGCAGTGCTGACCTGCCAAACAATGAGCAGTTCTTC. Its protein product is CSADLPNNEQFF.

This chain connects TRBV16 to TRBJ1-5; D is unresolved. The CDR3 extends over 14 amino acids. Germline CDR1 KGHSY, CDR2 FQNENV. Deletions cut 4 bases from V and 0 bases from J, with 7 bases between. CDR3 DNA sequence: TGTGCCAGCAGCCTTAGTAATAGCAATCAGCCCCAGCATTTT. Amino acid sequence: CASSLSNSNQPQHF.

The chain recombines TRBV29-1 with TRBJ1-1; D unresolved. This CDR3 region has 10 residues. V lost 7 bases, J lost 11 bases, and 14 bases lay in between. Germline CDR1 SQVTM, CDR2 ANQGSEA. The CDR3 nucleotides read TGCAGCGCCCGTTTGAGGGAGGCTTTCTTT. Its protein product is CSARLREAFF.